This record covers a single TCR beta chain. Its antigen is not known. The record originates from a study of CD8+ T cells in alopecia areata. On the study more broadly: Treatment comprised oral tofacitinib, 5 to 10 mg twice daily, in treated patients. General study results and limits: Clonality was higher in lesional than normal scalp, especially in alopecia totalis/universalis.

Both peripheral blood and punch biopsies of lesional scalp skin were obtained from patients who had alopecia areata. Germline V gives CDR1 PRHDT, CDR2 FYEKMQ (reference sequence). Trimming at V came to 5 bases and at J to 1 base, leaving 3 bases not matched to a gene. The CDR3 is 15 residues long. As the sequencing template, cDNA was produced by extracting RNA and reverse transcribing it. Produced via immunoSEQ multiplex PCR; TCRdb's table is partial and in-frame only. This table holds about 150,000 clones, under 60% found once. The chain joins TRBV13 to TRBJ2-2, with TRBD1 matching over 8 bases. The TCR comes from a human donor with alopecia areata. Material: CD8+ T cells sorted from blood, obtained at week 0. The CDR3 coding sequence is TGTGCCAGCAGCGGCGGGACAGGGAACACCGGGGAGCTGTTTTTT. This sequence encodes CASSGGTGNTGELFF. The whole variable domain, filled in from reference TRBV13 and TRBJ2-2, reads AAGVIQSPRHLIKEKRETATLKCYPIPRHDTVYWYQQGPGQDPQFLISFYEKMQSDKGSIPDRFSAQQFSDYHSELNMSSLELGDSALYFCASSGGTGNTGELFFGEGSRLTVL.